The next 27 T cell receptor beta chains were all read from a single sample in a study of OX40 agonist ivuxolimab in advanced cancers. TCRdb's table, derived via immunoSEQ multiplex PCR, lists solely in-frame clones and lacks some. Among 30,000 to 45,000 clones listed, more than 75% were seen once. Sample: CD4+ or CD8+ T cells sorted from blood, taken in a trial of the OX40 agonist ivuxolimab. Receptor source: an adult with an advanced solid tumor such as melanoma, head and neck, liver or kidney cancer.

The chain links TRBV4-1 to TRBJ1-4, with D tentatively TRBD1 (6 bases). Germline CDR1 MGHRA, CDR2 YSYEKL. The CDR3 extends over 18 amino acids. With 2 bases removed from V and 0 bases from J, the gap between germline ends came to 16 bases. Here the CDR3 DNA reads TGCGCCAGCAGCCAACCAACAGGGATTCTCCCAACTAATGAAAAACTGTTTTTT. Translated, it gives CASSQPTGILPTNEKLFF.

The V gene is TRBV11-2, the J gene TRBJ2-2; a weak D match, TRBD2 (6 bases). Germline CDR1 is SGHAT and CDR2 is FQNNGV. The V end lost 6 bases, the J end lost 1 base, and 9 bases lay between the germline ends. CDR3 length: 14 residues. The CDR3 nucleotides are TGTGCCAGCAGTATCGGGAGGAACACCGGGGAGCTGTTTTTT. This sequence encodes CASSIGRNTGELFF.

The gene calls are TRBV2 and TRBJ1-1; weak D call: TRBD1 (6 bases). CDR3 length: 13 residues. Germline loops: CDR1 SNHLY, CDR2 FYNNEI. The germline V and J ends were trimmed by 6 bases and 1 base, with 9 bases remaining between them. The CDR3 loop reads CASSGTPNTEAFF. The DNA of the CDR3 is TGTGCCAGCAGCGGGACACCGAACACTGAAGCTTTCTTT.

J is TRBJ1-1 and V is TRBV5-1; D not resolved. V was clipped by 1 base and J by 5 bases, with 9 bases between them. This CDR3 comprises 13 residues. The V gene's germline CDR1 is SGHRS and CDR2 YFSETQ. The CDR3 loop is CASSLSYGTEAFF. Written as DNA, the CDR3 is TGCGCCAGCAGCTTGTCCTATGGAACTGAAGCTTTCTTT.

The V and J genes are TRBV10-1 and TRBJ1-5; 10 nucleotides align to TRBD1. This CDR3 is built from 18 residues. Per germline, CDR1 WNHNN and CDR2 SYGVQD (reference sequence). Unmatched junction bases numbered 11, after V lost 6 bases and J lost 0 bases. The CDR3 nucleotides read TGCGCCAGCAGGCCCCACGGGACAGGGGAGGATAGCAATCAGCCCCAGCATTTT. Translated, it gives CASRPHGTGEDSNQPQHF.

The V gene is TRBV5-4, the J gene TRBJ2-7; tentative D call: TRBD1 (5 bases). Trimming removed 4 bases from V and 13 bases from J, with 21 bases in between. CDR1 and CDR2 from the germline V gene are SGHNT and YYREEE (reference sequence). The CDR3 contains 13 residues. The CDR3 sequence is CASSDKILGDFYF. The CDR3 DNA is TGTGCCAGCAGCGACAAAATATTAGGGGATTTTTACTTC.

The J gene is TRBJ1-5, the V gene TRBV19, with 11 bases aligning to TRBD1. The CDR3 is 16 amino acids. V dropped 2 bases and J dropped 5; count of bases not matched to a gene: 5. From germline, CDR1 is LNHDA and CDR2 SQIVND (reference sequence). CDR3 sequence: CASSIRTGGSDQPQHF. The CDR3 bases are TGTGCCAGTAGTATACGGACAGGGGGCTCGGATCAGCCCCAGCATTTT.

In DNA, the CDR3 is TGTGCCACCAGCAGAGATAGGGGGTTTGAAGCTTTCTTT. This sequence encodes CATSRDRGFEAFF. The chain recombines TRBV15 with TRBJ1-1; TRBD1 is a possible D gene (6 bases). V dropped 0 bases and J dropped 7 bases, with 9 bases sitting between them. This CDR3 contains 13 residues. From germline, CDR1 is LNHNV and CDR2 YYDKDF (reference sequence). Together with reference TRBV15 and TRBJ1-1, the CDR3 gives the full variable domain: DAMVIQNPRYQVTQFGKPVTLSCSQTLNHNVMYWYQQKSSQAPKLLFHYYDKDFNNEADTPDNFQSRRPNTSFCFLDIRSPGLGDTAMYLCATSRDRGFEAFFGQGTRLTVV.

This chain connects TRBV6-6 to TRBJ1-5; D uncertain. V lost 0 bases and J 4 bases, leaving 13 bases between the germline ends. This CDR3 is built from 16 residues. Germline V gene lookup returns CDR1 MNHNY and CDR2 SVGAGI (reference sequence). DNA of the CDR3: TGTGCCAGCAGTTACTCGATGAGACTGGGAAATCAGCCCCAGCATTTT. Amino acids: CASSYSMRLGNQPQHF.

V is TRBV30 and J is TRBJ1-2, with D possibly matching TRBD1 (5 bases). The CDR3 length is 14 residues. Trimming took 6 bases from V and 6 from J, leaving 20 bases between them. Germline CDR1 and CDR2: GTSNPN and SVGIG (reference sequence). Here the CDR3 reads CACPPFRVQNGYTF. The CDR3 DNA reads TGTGCCTGCCCCCCGTTCAGGGTTCAAAATGGCTACACCTTC.

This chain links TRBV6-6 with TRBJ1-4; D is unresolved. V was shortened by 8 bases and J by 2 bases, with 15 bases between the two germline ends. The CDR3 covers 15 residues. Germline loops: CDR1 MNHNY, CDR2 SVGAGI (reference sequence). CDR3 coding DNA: TGTGCCAGCTCAGTATCATTACAGACTAATGAAAAACTGTTTTTT. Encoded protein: CASSVSLQTNEKLFF.

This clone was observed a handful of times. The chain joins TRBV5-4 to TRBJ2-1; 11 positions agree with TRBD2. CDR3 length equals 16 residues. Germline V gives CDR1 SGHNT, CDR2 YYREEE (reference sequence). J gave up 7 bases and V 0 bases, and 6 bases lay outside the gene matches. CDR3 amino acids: CASSLASSGGRNEQFF. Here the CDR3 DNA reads TGTGCCAGCAGCTTGGCCTCTAGCGGGGGGAGGAATGAGCAGTTCTTC. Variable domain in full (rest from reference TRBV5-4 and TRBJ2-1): ETGVTQSPTHLIKTRGQQVTLRCSSQSGHNTVSWYQQALGQGPQFIFQYYREEENGRGNFPPRFSGLQFPNYSSELNVNALELDDSALYLCASSLASSGGRNEQFFGPGTRLTVL.

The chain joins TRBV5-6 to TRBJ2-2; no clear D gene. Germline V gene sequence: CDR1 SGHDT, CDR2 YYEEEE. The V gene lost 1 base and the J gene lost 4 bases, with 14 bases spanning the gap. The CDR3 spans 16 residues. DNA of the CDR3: TGTGCCAGCAGCTTGCTTCAAGGTTTGGCCACCGGGGAGCTGTTTTTT. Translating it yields CASSLLQGLATGELFF.

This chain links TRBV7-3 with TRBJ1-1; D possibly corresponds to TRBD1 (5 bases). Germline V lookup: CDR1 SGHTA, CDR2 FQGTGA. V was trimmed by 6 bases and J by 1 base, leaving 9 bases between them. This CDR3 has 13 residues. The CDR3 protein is CASSRTGNTEAFF. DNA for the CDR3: TGTGCCAGCAGTCGCACAGGGAACACTGAAGCTTTCTTT.

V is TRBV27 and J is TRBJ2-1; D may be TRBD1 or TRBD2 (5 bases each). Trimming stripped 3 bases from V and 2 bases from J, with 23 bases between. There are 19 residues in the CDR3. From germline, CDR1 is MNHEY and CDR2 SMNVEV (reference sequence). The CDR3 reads CASSLEGVATRRAYNEQFF. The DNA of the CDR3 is TGTGCCAGCAGTTTGGAAGGGGTAGCGACCCGCCGGGCCTACAATGAGCAGTTCTTC.

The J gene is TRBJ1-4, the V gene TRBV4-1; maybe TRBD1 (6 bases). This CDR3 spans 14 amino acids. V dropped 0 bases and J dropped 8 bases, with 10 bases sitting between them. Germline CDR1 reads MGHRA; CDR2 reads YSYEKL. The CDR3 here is CASSQDPGVEKLFF. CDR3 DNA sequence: TGCGCCAGCAGCCAAGATCCAGGGGTGGAAAAACTGTTTTTT.

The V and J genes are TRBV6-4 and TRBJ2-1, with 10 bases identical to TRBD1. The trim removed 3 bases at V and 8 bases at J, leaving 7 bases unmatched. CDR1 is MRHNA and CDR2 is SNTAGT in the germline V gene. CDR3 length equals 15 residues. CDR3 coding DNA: TGTGCCAGCAGTGAACAGGGACAGGGGAGGGATGAGCAGTTCTTC. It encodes CASSEQGQGRDEQFF.

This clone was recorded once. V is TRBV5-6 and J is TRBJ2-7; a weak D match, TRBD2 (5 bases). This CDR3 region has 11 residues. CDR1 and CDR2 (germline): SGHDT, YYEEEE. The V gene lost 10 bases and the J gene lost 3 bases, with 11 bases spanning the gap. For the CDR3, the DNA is TGTGCCCCTCTGGAGGTCTACGAGCAGTACTTC. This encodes CAPLEVYEQYF.

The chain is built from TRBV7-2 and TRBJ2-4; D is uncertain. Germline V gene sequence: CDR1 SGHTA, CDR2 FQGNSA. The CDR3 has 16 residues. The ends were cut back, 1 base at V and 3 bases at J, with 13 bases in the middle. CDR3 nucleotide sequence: TGTGCCAGCAGCTTAGAGTACGGGTATAGCAAAAACATTCAGTACTTC. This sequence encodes CASSLEYGYSKNIQYF.

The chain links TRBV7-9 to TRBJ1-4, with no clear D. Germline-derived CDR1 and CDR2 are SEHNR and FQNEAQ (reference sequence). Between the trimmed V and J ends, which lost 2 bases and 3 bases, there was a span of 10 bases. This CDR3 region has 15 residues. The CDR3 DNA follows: TGTGCCAGCAGCTTAAAAGGAGGGCCTAATGAAAAACTGTTTTTT. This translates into CASSLKGGPNEKLFF.

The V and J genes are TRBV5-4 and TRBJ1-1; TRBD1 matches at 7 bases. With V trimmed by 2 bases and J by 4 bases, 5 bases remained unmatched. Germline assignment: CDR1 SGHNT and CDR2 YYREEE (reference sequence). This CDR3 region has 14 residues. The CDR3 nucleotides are TGTGCCAGCAGCTTAGCAGGGGGAGGCACTGAAGCTTTCTTT. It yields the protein CASSLAGGGTEAFF. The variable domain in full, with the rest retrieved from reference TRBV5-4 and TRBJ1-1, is ETGVTQSPTHLIKTRGQQVTLRCSSQSGHNTVSWYQQALGQGPQFIFQYYREEENGRGNFPPRFSGLQFPNYSSELNVNALELDDSALYLCASSLAGGGTEAFFGQGTRLTVV.

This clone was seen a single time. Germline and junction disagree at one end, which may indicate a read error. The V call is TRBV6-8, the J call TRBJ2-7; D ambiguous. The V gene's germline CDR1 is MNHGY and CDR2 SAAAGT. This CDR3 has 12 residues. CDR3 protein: CASSYPTEQPNF. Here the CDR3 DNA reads TGTGCCAGCAGTTACCCTACGGAACAACCAAACTTC.

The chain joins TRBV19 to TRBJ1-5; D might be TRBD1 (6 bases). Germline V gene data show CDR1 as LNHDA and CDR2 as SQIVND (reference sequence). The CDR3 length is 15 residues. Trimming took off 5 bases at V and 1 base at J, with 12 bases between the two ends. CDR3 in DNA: TGTGCCAGTAGTCCTAGCGGACAGAGCAATCAGCCCCAGCATTTT. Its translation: CASSPSGQSNQPQHF.

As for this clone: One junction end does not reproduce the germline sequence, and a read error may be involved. In nucleotides, the CDR3 is TGTGCCAGTACCCCCGGGTGGACAGGGGGCACTGATACGCAGTATTTT. As protein: CASTPGWTGGTDTQYF. This chain joins TRBV19 and TRBJ2-3; 11 nucleotides match TRBD1. Germline CDR1 is LNHDA and CDR2 is SQIVND (reference sequence). This CDR3 contains 16 residues.

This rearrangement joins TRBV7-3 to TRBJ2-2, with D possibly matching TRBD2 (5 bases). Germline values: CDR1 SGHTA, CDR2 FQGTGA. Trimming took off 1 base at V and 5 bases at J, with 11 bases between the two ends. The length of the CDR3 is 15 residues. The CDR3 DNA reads TGTGCCAGCAGCTTAATCTCCGGGGAAACCGGGGAGCTGTTTTTT. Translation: CASSLISGETGELFF.

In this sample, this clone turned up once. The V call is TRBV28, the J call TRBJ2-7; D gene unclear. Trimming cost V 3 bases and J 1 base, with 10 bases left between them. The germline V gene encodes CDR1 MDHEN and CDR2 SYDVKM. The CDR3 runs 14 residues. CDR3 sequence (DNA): TGTGCCAGCAGTTTTTCCGCAAGATCCTACGAGCAGTACTTC. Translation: CASSFSARSYEQYF. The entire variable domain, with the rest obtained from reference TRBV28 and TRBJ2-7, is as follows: DVKVTQSSRYLVKRTGEKVFLECVQDMDHENMFWYRQDPGLGLRLIYFSYDVKMKEKGDIPEGYSVSREKKERFSLILESASTNQTSMYLCASSFSARSYEQYFGPGTRLTVT.

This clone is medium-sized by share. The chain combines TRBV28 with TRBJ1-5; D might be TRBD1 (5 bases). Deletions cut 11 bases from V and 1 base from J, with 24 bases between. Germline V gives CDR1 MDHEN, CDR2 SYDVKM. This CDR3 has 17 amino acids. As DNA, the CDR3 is TGTGCCGGGGCCGGGGGATTAGGACTCGGAAGCAATCAGCCCCAGCATTTT. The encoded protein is CAGAGGLGLGSNQPQHF.